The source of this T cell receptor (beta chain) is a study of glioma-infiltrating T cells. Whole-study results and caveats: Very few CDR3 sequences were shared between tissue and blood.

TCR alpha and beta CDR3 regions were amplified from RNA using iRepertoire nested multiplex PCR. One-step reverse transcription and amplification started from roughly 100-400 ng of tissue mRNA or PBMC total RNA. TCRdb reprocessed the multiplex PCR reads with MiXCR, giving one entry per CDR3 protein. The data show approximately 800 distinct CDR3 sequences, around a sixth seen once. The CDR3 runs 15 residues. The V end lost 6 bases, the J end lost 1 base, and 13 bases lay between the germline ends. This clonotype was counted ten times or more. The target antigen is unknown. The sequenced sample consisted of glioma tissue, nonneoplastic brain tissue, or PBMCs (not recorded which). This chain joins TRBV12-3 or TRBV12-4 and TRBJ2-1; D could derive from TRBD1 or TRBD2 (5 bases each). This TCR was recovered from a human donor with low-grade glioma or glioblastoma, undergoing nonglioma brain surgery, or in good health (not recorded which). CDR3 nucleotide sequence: TGTGCCAGCAGACCCGGGACCAATTCCTACAATGAGCAGTTCTTC. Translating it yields CASRPGTNSYNEQFF.